The T cell receptor beta chain described here comes from a study of spatial heterogeneity in lung cancer. About the study: Follow-up PBMC specimens underwent sequencing when available; their median timing was approximately 26 months after resection.

Described time point: blood at routine non-recurrence follow-up after resection. Without sorting, whole RNA was sequenced from tumor, nontumor lung or frozen PBMC. Germline assignment: CDR1 SGHKS and CDR2 YYEKEE (reference sequence). Deletions cut 0 bases from V and 4 bases from J, with 6 bases between. The CDR3 is 13 amino acids. The library protocol tagged each TCR cDNA with a unique molecular identifier. One entry per CDR3 protein, called by TCRdb with MiXCR from the 5' RACE reads. Among around 47,000 distinct CDR3 sequences listed, less than 9.5% were seen once. The clonotype was recovered from a female donor with early-stage non-small cell lung cancer. The input for sequencing was PBMCs, taken at follow-up. The V gene is TRBV5-5, the J gene TRBJ2-3; D is unclear. CDR3 bases: TGTGCCAGCAGCTTGGCCACCCCAGATACGCAGTATTTT. The encoded protein is CASSLATPDTQYF.